These T cell receptor beta chains were read from a single sample in a study of blood T cell repertoires in COVID-19. Assay: immunoSEQ multiplex PCR; the TCRdb copy retains only in-frame clones and omits some. The sample holds approximately 260,000 clones; 87% are singletons and the top ten take about 6%. What was sequenced was PBMCs or T cells enriched from blood (not recorded which). These receptors were taken from a young woman with acute COVID-19. Both conserved end residues are part of each CDR3. D genes are given only for firm matches. Rows may omit the clone size; those that give it use once, few, many or a size class.

V: TRBV6-5
J: TRBJ2-1
D: TRBD2
length: 15
size: -
CDR3: CASSPKAGGYNEQFF
DNA: TGTGCCAGCAGTCCCAAAGCGGGAGGCTACAATGAGCAGTTCTTC

V: TRBV28
J: TRBJ2-5
D: -
length: 15
size: once
CDR3: CASSFFPTVKETQYF
DNA: TGTGCCAGCAGTTTTTTCCCGACAGTGAAAGAGACCCAGTACTTC

V: TRBV4-3
J: TRBJ2-3
D: TRBD1
length: 18
size: few
CDR3: CASSQQGAPRSSTDTQYF
DNA: TGCGCCAGCAGCCAACAGGGGGCCCCCAGGTCTAGCACAGATACGCAGTATTTT

V: TRBV27
J: TRBJ1-6
D: -
length: 13
size: -
CDR3: CASRDTLGPPLHF
DNA: TGTGCCAGCAGGGACACCCTCGGGCCACCCCTCCACTTT

V: TRBV7-9
J: TRBJ2-1
D: -
length: 15
size: once
CDR3: CASSLARVSYNEQFF
DNA: TGTGCCAGCAGCTTAGCCAGGGTATCCTACAATGAGCAGTTCTTC

V: TRBV10-3
J: TRBJ2-5
D: TRBD1
length: 17
size: -
CDR3: CAISATIDRGPQETQYF
DNA: TGTGCCATCAGCGCTACGATAGACAGGGGGCCCCAAGAGACCCAGTACTTC

V: TRBV11-3
J: TRBJ2-1
D: -
length: 15
size: -
CDR3: CASSPSVASYNEQFF
DNA: TGTGCCAGCAGCCCCTCAGTCGCCTCCTACAATGAGCAGTTCTTC

V: TRBV10-3
J: TRBJ1-3
D: -
length: 15
size: -
CDR3: CAISEVVSSGNTIYF
DNA: TGTGCCATCAGTGAGGTCGTATCGTCTGGAAACACCATATATTTT

V: TRBV15
J: TRBJ1-2
D: TRBD1
length: 14
size: once
CDR3: CATSTNRDREGYTF
DNA: TGTGCCACCAGCACGAACCGGGACAGGGAAGGCTACACCTTC

V: TRBV27
J: TRBJ1-5
D: -
length: 15
size: -
CDR3: CASRQRQANNQPQHF
DNA: TGTGCCAGCCGACAACGACAGGCTAACAATCAGCCCCAGCATTTT

V: TRBV7-2
J: TRBJ2-2
D: -
length: 16
size: few
CDR3: CASSLGYRANTGELFF
DNA: TGTGCCAGCAGCTTAGGATACAGGGCGAACACCGGGGAGCTGTTTTTT

V: TRBV1
J: TRBJ2-5
D: -
length: 16
size: once
CDR3: CTSSQDIRTDQETQYF
DNA: TGCACCAGCAGCCAAGACATTAGGACAGACCAAGAGACCCAGTACTTC

V: TRBV28
J: TRBJ1-1
D: TRBD1
length: 11
size: -
CDR3: CASSGGAEAFF
DNA: TGTGCCAGTTCAGGGGGCGCCGAAGCTTTCTTT

V: TRBV28
J: TRBJ2-4
D: -
length: 14
size: -
CDR3: CASSLGRAKNIQYF
DNA: TGTGCCAGCAGTCTTGGCAGGGCCAAAAACATTCAGTACTTC

V: TRBV28
J: TRBJ2-7
D: -
length: 15
size: -
CDR3: CASSSHMGMYEFLYF
DNA: TGTGCCAGCAGTTCTCATATGGGCATGTACGAGTTTTTGTACTTC

V: TRBV24-1
J: TRBJ2-5
D: -
length: 15
size: -
CDR3: CATSDSLQFQETQYF
DNA: TGTGCCACCAGTGATTCTCTGCAGTTTCAAGAGACCCAGTACTTC

V: TRBV5-6
J: TRBJ1-2
D: -
length: 15
size: once
CDR3: CASSPTESFNYGYTF
DNA: TGTGCCAGCAGCCCGACAGAATCCTTTAACTATGGCTACACCTTC

V: TRBV5-1
J: TRBJ1-4
D: -
length: 15
size: -
CDR3: CASSLDGRTNEKLFF
DNA: TGCGCCAGCAGCTTGGATGGGAGAACTAATGAAAAACTGTTTTTT

V: TRBV9
J: TRBJ2-1
D: TRBD1
length: 13
size: -
CDR3: CASSGTGYNEQFF
DNA: TGTGCCAGCAGCGGGACAGGGTACAATGAGCAGTTCTTC

V: TRBV7-9
J: TRBJ2-1
D: -
length: 16
size: -
CDR3: CASSLARGDPYNEQFF
DNA: TGTGCCAGCAGCTTAGCTAGGGGCGATCCCTACAATGAGCAGTTCTTC

V: TRBV5-5
J: TRBJ2-7
D: -
length: 11
size: -
CDR3: CASNSFYEQYF
DNA: TGTGCCAGCAATTCATTCTACGAGCAGTACTTC

V: TRBV11-3
J: TRBJ2-7
D: -
length: 15
size: -
CDR3: CASSLTPDSLHEQYF
DNA: TGTGCCAGCAGCTTGACTCCGGACAGTCTCCACGAGCAGTACTTC

V: TRBV18
J: TRBJ1-1
D: TRBD1
length: 14
size: -
CDR3: CASSRDRLNTEAFF
DNA: TGTGCCAGCTCGAGGGACAGGCTGAACACTGAAGCTTTCTTT

V: TRBV7-3
J: TRBJ1-6
D: -
length: 15
size: -
CDR3: CASSLGPGMGSPLHF
DNA: TGTGCCAGCAGCTTAGGGCCCGGTATGGGTTCACCCCTCCACTTT

V: TRBV27
J: TRBJ2-6
D: -
length: 15
size: -
CDR3: CASSRTISGANVLTF
DNA: TGTGCCAGCAGCCGGACAATTTCTGGGGCCAACGTCCTGACTTTC

V: TRBV4-3
J: TRBJ2-7
D: -
length: 18
size: -
CDR3: CASSQDLGAAGISYEQYF
DNA: TGCGCCAGCAGCCAAGATTTAGGGGCAGCGGGCATTTCCTACGAGCAGTACTTC

V: TRBV7-3
J: TRBJ2-2
D: TRBD2
length: 18
size: once
CDR3: CASNPGGSAGANTGELFF
DNA: TGTGCCAGCAACCCTGGGGGGTCCGCGGGGGCGAACACCGGGGAGCTGTTTTTT

V: TRBV3-1/TRBV3-2
J: TRBJ2-7
D: TRBD2
length: 19
size: -
CDR3: CASSQVSSGRNSRSYEQYF
DNA: TGTGCCAGCAGCCAAGTCTCTAGCGGGAGGAATAGTCGTTCCTACGAGCAGTACTTC

V: TRBV11-2
J: TRBJ2-2
D: -
length: 18
size: once
CDR3: CASSLSQDIKEGTGELFF
DNA: TGTGCCAGCAGCTTAAGCCAGGACATCAAGGAAGGCACCGGGGAGCTGTTTTTT

V: TRBV30
J: TRBJ1-5
D: TRBD1
length: 15
size: -
CDR3: CAWSVRGQGNQPQHF
DNA: TGTGCCTGGAGTGTAAGGGGACAGGGTAATCAGCCCCAGCATTTT

V: TRBV27
J: TRBJ1-1
D: -
length: 15
size: -
CDR3: CASSLVKTGNTEAFF
DNA: TGTGCCAGCAGTTTGGTTAAGACAGGGAACACTGAAGCTTTCTTT

V: TRBV7-9
J: TRBJ1-1
D: -
length: 10
size: -
CDR3: CASSWEGTFF
DNA: TGTGCCAGCAGCTGGGAGGGCACTTTCTTT

V: TRBV29-1
J: TRBJ2-7
D: TRBD1
length: 11
size: -
CDR3: CSVMDRDEQYF
DNA: TGCAGCGTTATGGACAGGGACGAGCAGTACTTC

V: TRBV7-8
J: TRBJ2-3
D: TRBD2
length: 15
size: -
CDR3: CASSSLAGNTDTQYF
DNA: TGTGCCAGCAGCTCCTTAGCGGGGAACACAGATACGCAGTATTTT

V: TRBV29-1
J: TRBJ1-5
D: -
length: 13
size: -
CDR3: CSVVQGLNQPQHF
DNA: TGCAGCGTTGTTCAGGGCCTTAATCAGCCCCAGCATTTT

V: TRBV6-5
J: TRBJ2-7
D: -
length: 12
size: -
CDR3: CASMPRQFEQYF
DNA: TGTGCCAGCATGCCGAGACAGTTCGAGCAGTACTTC

V: TRBV27
J: TRBJ1-1
D: TRBD1
length: 15
size: few
CDR3: CASSPQGARSTEAFF
DNA: TGTGCCAGCAGTCCACAGGGGGCGAGGAGCACTGAAGCTTTCTTT

V: TRBV3-1/TRBV3-2
J: TRBJ1-5
D: TRBD1
length: 21
size: -
CDR3: CASSQTRGRGKHLLNHQPQHF
DNA: TGTGCCAGCAGCCAAACAAGAGGCAGGGGGAAACACCTGTTAAACCATCAGCCCCAGCATTTT

V: TRBV4-3
J: TRBJ1-2
D: -
length: 14
size: few
CDR3: CASSQDLGTYGYTF
DNA: TGCGCCAGCAGCCAAGATCTTGGGACTTATGGCTACACCTTC

V: TRBV7-9
J: TRBJ1-1
D: -
length: 13
size: -
CDR3: CASSVGLGTEAFF
DNA: TGTGCCAGCAGCGTGGGGCTAGGGACTGAAGCTTTCTTT

V: TRBV5-8
J: TRBJ1-1
D: -
length: 13
size: -
CDR3: CASSLYGGTEAFF
DNA: TGTGCCAGCAGCTTGTACGGGGGCACTGAAGCTTTCTTT

V: TRBV2
J: TRBJ1-6
D: TRBD1
length: 14
size: -
CDR3: CASTGATGKSPLHF
DNA: TGTGCCAGCACCGGAGCGACAGGGAAGTCACCCCTCCACTTT

V: TRBV3-1/TRBV3-2
J: TRBJ1-1
D: TRBD1
length: 15
size: -
CDR3: CASSPIGQGRSGAFF
DNA: TGTGCCAGCAGTCCTATTGGACAGGGGAGAAGTGGAGCTTTCTTT

V: TRBV19
J: TRBJ1-5
D: -
length: 15
size: -
CDR3: CASSIQGWADQPQHF
DNA: TGTGCCAGTAGTATCCAGGGGTGGGCCGATCAGCCCCAGCATTTT

V: TRBV19
J: TRBJ2-3
D: TRBD2
length: 17
size: few
CDR3: CASSVSLAGGITDTQYF
DNA: TGTGCCAGTAGTGTATCCCTAGCGGGAGGGATCACAGATACGCAGTATTTT

V: TRBV9
J: TRBJ2-4
D: TRBD2
length: 20
size: -
CDR3: CASSPRLAGGASQAKNIQYF
DNA: TGTGCCAGCAGCCCTCGACTAGCGGGAGGCGCGTCTCAAGCCAAAAACATTCAGTACTTC

V: TRBV27
J: TRBJ2-2
D: TRBD2
length: 18
size: -
CDR3: CASSTGLAGPGHTGELFF
DNA: TGTGCCAGCAGTACAGGACTAGCGGGACCCGGACACACCGGGGAGCTGTTTTTT

V: TRBV6-1
J: TRBJ1-1
D: -
length: 14
size: -
CDR3: CASSEGGMNTEAFF
DNA: TGTGCCAGCAGTGAAGGGGGCATGAACACTGAAGCTTTCTTT

V: TRBV5-6
J: TRBJ1-4
D: TRBD1
length: 15
size: -
CDR3: CASSPRQGAREKLFF
DNA: TGTGCCAGCAGCCCCAGACAGGGGGCGAGAGAAAAACTGTTTTTT

V: TRBV5-1
J: TRBJ2-3
D: TRBD2
length: 17
size: -
CDR3: CASSLSNSGPSTDTQYF
DNA: TGCGCCAGCAGCTTGTCAAATAGCGGGCCTAGCACAGATACGCAGTATTTT

V: TRBV9
J: TRBJ2-2
D: TRBD2
length: 15
size: once
CDR3: CASSPRLAPPGELFF
DNA: TGTGCCAGCAGCCCCCGACTAGCTCCTCCCGGGGAGCTGTTTTTT

V: TRBV6-4
J: TRBJ2-2
D: TRBD2
length: 19
size: once
CDR3: CASSDSGTSGYANTGELFF
DNA: TGTGCCAGCAGTGACTCGGGGACTAGCGGCTACGCGAACACCGGGGAGCTGTTTTTT

V: TRBV2
J: TRBJ1-2
D: TRBD1
length: 12
size: -
CDR3: CASRRDSDGYTF
DNA: TGTGCCAGCAGGAGGGACAGCGACGGCTACACCTTC

V: TRBV5-5
J: TRBJ2-5
D: TRBD1
length: 16
size: -
CDR3: CASSLAGRGQGETQYF
DNA: TGTGCCAGCAGCTTGGCCGGCAGGGGGCAGGGAGAGACCCAGTACTTC

V: TRBV6-2/TRBV6-3
J: TRBJ1-2
D: -
length: 15
size: -
CDR3: CASSPRRGGNYGYTF
DNA: TGTGCCAGCAGTCCCCGAAGAGGAGGTAACTATGGCTACACCTTC

V: TRBV6-4
J: TRBJ2-5
D: TRBD1
length: 15
size: -
CDR3: CASSDSSGGQETQYF
DNA: TGTGCCAGCAGTGATTCGTCAGGGGGCCAAGAGACCCAGTACTTC

V: TRBV7-9
J: TRBJ1-5
D: TRBD1
length: 17
size: -
CDR3: CASSSDRGRNSNQPQHF
DNA: TGTGCCAGCAGCTCCGACAGGGGGCGCAACAGCAATCAGCCCCAGCATTTT

V: TRBV7-2
J: TRBJ2-3
D: TRBD2
length: 16
size: -
CDR3: CASRKTGLAIPDTQYF
DNA: TGTGCCAGCAGGAAAACAGGACTAGCGATACCAGATACGCAGTATTTT

V: TRBV3-1/TRBV3-2
J: TRBJ1-6
D: -
length: 13
size: -
CDR3: CASSQDRDAPLHF
DNA: TGTGCCAGCAGCCAAGACAGGGATGCACCCCTCCACTTT

V: TRBV27
J: TRBJ2-7
D: TRBD1
length: 14
size: -
CDR3: CASSTTGTGSEQYF
DNA: TGTGCCAGCAGTACGACTGGGACAGGGAGCGAACAGTACTTC